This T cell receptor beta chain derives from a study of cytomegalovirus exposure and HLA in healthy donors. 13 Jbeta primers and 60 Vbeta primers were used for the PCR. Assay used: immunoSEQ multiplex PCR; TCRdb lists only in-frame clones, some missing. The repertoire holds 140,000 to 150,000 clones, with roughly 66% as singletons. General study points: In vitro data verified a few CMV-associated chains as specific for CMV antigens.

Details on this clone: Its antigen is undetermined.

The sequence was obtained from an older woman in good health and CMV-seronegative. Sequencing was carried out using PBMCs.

The CDR3 nucleotides are TGTGCCAGCAGTCCCTGGAATGTAGGGGGCTGGCAGCCCCAGCATTTT. This translates into CASSPWNVGGWQPQHF. J is TRBJ1-5 and V is TRBV28; 7 bases agree with TRBD1. J lost 7 bases, V lost 5 bases, and 14 bases had no gene match. The CDR3 runs to 16 residues. CDR1 and CDR2 from the germline V gene are MDHEN and SYDVKM.